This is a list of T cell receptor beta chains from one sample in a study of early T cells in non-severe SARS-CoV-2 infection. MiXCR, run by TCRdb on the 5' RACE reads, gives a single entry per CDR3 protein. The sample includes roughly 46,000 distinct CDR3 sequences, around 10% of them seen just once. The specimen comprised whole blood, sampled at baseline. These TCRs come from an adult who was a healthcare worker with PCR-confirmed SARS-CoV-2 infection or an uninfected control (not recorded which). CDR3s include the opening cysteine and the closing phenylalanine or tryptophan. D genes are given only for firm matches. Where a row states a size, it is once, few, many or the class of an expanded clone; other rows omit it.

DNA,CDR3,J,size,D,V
TGTGCCAGTAGTGGTTATGGGGCAGGGTCAATTCAGTACTTC,CASSGYGAGSIQYF,TRBJ2-4,many,.,TRBV19
TGCAGCGCCCCTGGGGCTACCACCGGGGAGCTGTTTTTT,CSAPGATTGELFF,TRBJ2-2,many,.,TRBV29-1
TGTGCCAGCAGCAAGCCATCGGACAGGACTGGAAACACCATATATTTT,CASSKPSDRTGNTIYF,TRBJ1-3,.,.,TRBV21-1
TGCAGCGCCCTAGGGACGAACACCGGGGAGCTGTTTTTT,CSALGTNTGELFF,TRBJ2-2,.,.,TRBV29-1
TGTGCCAGCAGCGTGAGGCGGGAGACTGATACGCAGTATTTT,CASSVRRETDTQYF,TRBJ2-3,many,TRBD2,TRBV7-9
TGTGCCAGCAGTTTCCCGGGGAGTGAGCAGTTCTTC,CASSFPGSEQFF,TRBJ2-1,many,.,TRBV27
TGCAGCGTTGAGGAGGACAGACAGTACGAGCAGTACTTC,CSVEEDRQYEQYF,TRBJ2-7,.,.,TRBV29-1
TGCAGTGCGTCCCCCGGGACTAGAACCTACGAGCAGTACTTC,CSASPGTRTYEQYF,TRBJ2-7,few,TRBD2,TRBV20-1
TGTGCCAGCACCCGTATCCGGGACCCATCCGAGCAGTTCTTC,CASTRIRDPSEQFF,TRBJ2-1,many,.,TRBV11-2
TGTGCCAGCAGCCCTCTGGGATTGGGTGAGCAGTTCTTC,CASSPLGLGEQFF,TRBJ2-1,.,.,TRBV7-2
TGTGCCAGTAGTATGGGACTAGCGTCTTACAATGAGCAGTTCTTC,CASSMGLASYNEQFF,TRBJ2-1,.,TRBD2,TRBV19
TGTGCCAGCAGCTTAGTTAGCGGGGGCTACGAGCAGTACTTC,CASSLVSGGYEQYF,TRBJ2-7,.,TRBD2,TRBV7-9
TGCGCCAGCAGCTTGACTCCTGGGACGCAGTATTTT,CASSLTPGTQYF,TRBJ2-3,.,.,TRBV5-1
TGTGCCAGCAGCAAATACTACGAGCAGTACTTC,CASSKYYEQYF,TRBJ2-7,few,.,TRBV21-1
TGTGCCTGGAAACCACAGGGGGACACCATATATTTT,CAWKPQGDTIYF,TRBJ1-3,.,TRBD1,TRBV30
TGTGCCAGCAGTTTAGGGACCCGCCTGAGCTCCTACGAGCAGTACTTC,CASSLGTRLSSYEQYF,TRBJ2-7,.,.,TRBV28
TGTGCCAGCCGACCCGGGGCCAGCGCTTACAATGAGCAGTTCTTC,CASRPGASAYNEQFF,TRBJ2-1,.,.,TRBV5-5
TGTGCCAGCAGCCTACAGCAAGAGACCCAGTACTTC,CASSLQQETQYF,TRBJ2-5,many,.,TRBV7-9
TGTGCCAGCAGTTTAGGTTACAATGAGCAGTTCTTC,CASSLGYNEQFF,TRBJ2-1,few,.,TRBV28
TGTGCCACCCAACTAGCGGAGAAATACAATGAGCAGTTCTTC,CATQLAEKYNEQFF,TRBJ2-1,few,TRBD2,TRBV10-3
TGTGCCAGCATTTCAGGGGGAGCTGGAAACACCATATATTTT,CASISGGAGNTIYF,TRBJ1-3,many,TRBD1,TRBV6-6
TGTGCCAGCAGACCCGGGCAAGAGGCGACTGAAGCTTTCTTT,CASRPGQEATEAFF,TRBJ1-1,many,.,TRBV6-6
TGCAGCCTTTCTGGGACAGGGGGGAATGGCTACACCTTC,CSLSGTGGNGYTF,TRBJ1-2,many,TRBD1,TRBV29-1
TGCAGTGCTAGCCTTGGTGGGAGCGGAGATACGCAGTATTTT,CSASLGGSGDTQYF,TRBJ2-3,few,.,TRBV20-1
TGTGCCAGTAGGGGAGACAGAGCTTATAGCAATCAGCCCCAGCATTTT,CASRGDRAYSNQPQHF,TRBJ1-5,.,.,TRBV19
TGTGCCTGGAGCTACAGGGTCAGGAGCGGCGAGCAGTACTTC,CAWSYRVRSGEQYF,TRBJ2-7,.,.,TRBV30
TGTGCCAGCAGTTTAAGGACAGGAGTTACCGGGGAGCTGTTTTTT,CASSLRTGVTGELFF,TRBJ2-2,many,TRBD1,TRBV12-3/TRBV12-4